These 2 T cell receptor beta chains were all obtained from the same sample, sequenced in a study of T cell changes during pregnancy in multiple sclerosis. Using immunoSEQ multiplex PCR, the repertoire was profiled, and TCRdb retains in-frame clones only, with some absent. The sample records about 51,000 clones, around 93% being singletons. The specimen was peripheral blood, collected in the second trimester of pregnancy. The receptors were gathered from a female donor with multiple sclerosis, enrolled in a pregnancy study.

The chain has TRBV4-3 and TRBJ2-5; TRBD2 matches 11 bases. V dropped 0 bases and J dropped 2; count of bases not matched to a gene: 5. Germline V gene sequence: CDR1 LGHNA, CDR2 YSLEER. The CDR3 runs 17 residues. CDR3 loop: CASSQDRTSGLQETQYF. CDR3 in DNA: TGCGCCAGCAGCCAAGATAGGACTAGCGGGTTACAAGAGACCCAGTACTTC.

The rearrangement links TRBV27 to TRBJ2-1; 7 bases fit TRBD2. Looked up from germline, CDR1 is MNHEY and CDR2 is SMNVEV (reference sequence). Trimming at V came to 7 bases and at J to 6 bases, leaving 12 bases not matched to a gene. There are 15 residues in the CDR3. DNA of the CDR3: TGTGCCAGCATCCCCGGGGGAGGGTATGGCAATGAGCAGTTCTTC. Residues: CASIPGGGYGNEQFF.